Given below is one TCR beta chain in context. No antigen is known for it. These data are taken from a study of T cells and Merkel cell carcinoma outcomes. Study observations and caveats: In Merkel cell carcinoma, repertoire and T-cell density reportedly predicted outcomes.

Assay: immunoSEQ multiplex PCR; the TCRdb copy retains only in-frame clones and omits some. The profile covers under 550 clones, with around 87% appearing a single time and approximately 7.4% taken by the ten largest. This CDR3 region has 13 residues. The V gene end was trimmed by 7 bases and the J gene end by 8 bases; junction bases not matched to a gene: 10. CDR1 and CDR2 from the germline V gene are LNHDA and SQIVND (reference sequence). The TCR originated in a human donor with Merkel cell carcinoma. This chain joins TRBV19 and TRBJ1-2; 7 nucleotides align to TRBD1. Input material: tumor tissue from Merkel cell carcinoma. The CDR3 spells CASTATTQGGYTF. For the CDR3, the DNA is TGTGCCAGTACCGCAACTACACAGGGGGGCTACACCTTC.